These 14 T cell receptor beta chains were all obtained from the same sample, sequenced in a study of T cell changes during pregnancy in multiple sclerosis. The assay was immunoSEQ multiplex PCR, and TCRdb's table has in-frame clones only and misses some. The sample holds 90,000 to 120,000 clones, around 93% seen once. The specimen comprised peripheral blood, sampled in the third trimester of pregnancy. The receptor set was obtained from a female donor in good health, enrolled as a control in a pregnancy study.

The chain links TRBV30 to TRBJ2-5, with D hard to call. V gave up 2 bases and J gave up 4 bases, with 8 bases separating them. Germline CDR1 is GTSNPN and CDR2 is SVGIG (reference sequence). This CDR3 comprises 12 residues. CDR3: CAWSNSPETQYF. DNA for the CDR3: TGTGCCTGGAGTAACTCCCCAGAGACCCAGTACTTC.

The CDR3 DNA reads TGCAGCGCCTTAGACAGCCAAAGGGGAATGAACACTGAAGCTTTCTTT. Its protein is CSALDSQRGMNTEAFF. The chain couples TRBV29-1 to TRBJ1-1, with a tentative D call TRBD1 (5 bases). This CDR3 comprises 16 residues. Germline V gene sequence: CDR1 SQVTM, CDR2 ANQGSEA. Trimming pared 7 bases from V and 0 bases from J, leaving 21 bases between.

V is TRBV18 and J is TRBJ1-4, with 8 bases identical to TRBD1. Losses at the gene ends were 0 bases for V and 12 bases for J; bases not matched to a gene: 18. The CDR3 consists of 18 residues. Germline CDR1 and CDR2: KGHSH and LQKENI. The CDR3 loop reads CASSPPLVQTKGQDQLFF. CDR3 in DNA: TGTGCCAGCTCACCACCGTTAGTTCAAACCAAGGGACAGGATCAACTGTTTTTT.

The chain links TRBV5-1 to TRBJ1-4; D possibly corresponds to TRBD1 (6 bases). V was clipped by 4 bases and J by 0 bases, with 10 bases between them. Germline V gene lookup returns CDR1 SGHRS and CDR2 YFSETQ. There are 15 residues in the CDR3. The CDR3 loop reads CASSPGQTTNEKLFF. CDR3 nucleotide sequence: TGCGCCAGCAGCCCCGGACAGACAACTAATGAAAAACTGTTTTTT.

V and J are TRBV6-5 and TRBJ2-3, with 10 positions matching TRBD2. CDR1 is MNHEY and CDR2 is SVGAGI in the germline V gene. J lost 2 bases, V lost 4 bases, and 3 bases had no gene match. This CDR3 region has 15 residues. The CDR3 sequence: CASSWTSGSTDTQYF. The CDR3 nucleotides read TGTGCCAGCAGTTGGACTAGCGGCTCCACAGATACGCAGTATTTT.

The chain uses TRBV7-9 and TRBJ2-5; D call uncertain. The V end lost 5 bases, the J end lost 5 bases, and 12 bases lay between the germline ends. The CDR3 runs 13 residues. CDR1 and CDR2 from the germline V gene are SEHNR and FQNEAQ (reference sequence). For the CDR3, the DNA is TGTGCCAGCAGCGAACCGGTGGGCGAGACCCAGTACTTC. It is translated as CASSEPVGETQYF.

This clone has just one count. V is TRBV5-6 and J is TRBJ1-1; D unresolved. The V end was cut by 4 bases, the J end by 1 base, with 8 bases between. The CDR3 has 13 residues. Per germline, CDR1 SGHDT and CDR2 YYEEEE. CDR3 region: CASSGLSNTEAFF. The CDR3 nucleotides are TGTGCCAGCAGCGGCCTGTCGAACACTGAAGCTTTCTTT.

The rearrangement links TRBV5-4 to TRBJ2-5, with 7 bases lining up with TRBD2. Germline CDR1 is SGHNT and CDR2 is YYREEE (reference sequence). The CDR3 has 17 residues. V shed 0 bases and J 0 bases; nucleotides not matched to a gene: 8. The CDR3 loop reads CASSLGGLAAYQETQYF. CDR3 coding DNA: TGTGCCAGCAGCTTGGGGGGCCTAGCGGCTTACCAAGAGACCCAGTACTTC.

V gene TRBV11-3 combines with J gene TRBJ2-1; maybe TRBD2 (6 bases). V was pared by 7 bases and J by 2 bases, with 12 bases between. The CDR3 length is 14 residues. Per germline, CDR1 SGHNT and CDR2 YENEEA. CDR3 bases: TGTGCCAGCACTCCGCGGGATACCTACAATGAGCAGTTCTTC. This codes for CASTPRDTYNEQFF.

The gene calls are TRBV9 and TRBJ2-1, with 12 positions matching TRBD2. The CDR3 length is 18 residues. The V and J ends lost 0 bases and 0 bases, in that order; junction bases with no gene match: 4. Per germline, CDR1 SGDLS and CDR2 YYNGEE. For the CDR3, the DNA is TGTGCCAGCAGCGTAGCTTCTAGCGGGGGGGCCTCCTACAATGAGCAGTTCTTC. It specifies CASSVASSGGASYNEQFF. Based on the CDR3 plus reference TRBV9 and TRBJ2-1, the full variable domain is DSGVTQTPKHLITATGQRVTLRCSPRSGDLSVYWYQQSLDQGLQFLIQYYNGEERAKGNILERFSAQQFPDLHSELNLSSLELGDSALYFCASSVASSGGASYNEQFFGPGTRLTVL.

The V and J genes are TRBV5-6 and TRBJ1-1; D is ambiguous. Germline lookup yields CDR1 SGHDT and CDR2 YYEEEE. CDR3 length equals 14 residues. Trimming pared 3 bases from V and 4 bases from J, leaving 13 bases between. CDR3 residues: CASSSGPAGTEAFF. The DNA of the CDR3 is TGTGCCAGCAGCTCGGGTCCCGCGGGCACTGAAGCTTTCTTT.

V usage is TRBV9 and J usage is TRBJ2-3, with 8 bases identical to TRBD2. V lost 8 bases to trimming and J lost 1 base; unmatched junction nucleotides: 12. The CDR3 sequence is 16 residues long. Per germline, CDR1 SGDLS and CDR2 YYNGEE. DNA of the CDR3: TGTGCCAGTACCCTAGACGGGGGGGCCGGCACAGATACGCAGTATTTT. It codes for CASTLDGGAGTDTQYF.

The chain combines TRBV6-5 with TRBJ1-5, with D perhaps TRBD1 (5 bases). The CDR3 sequence is 13 residues long. In germline, CDR1 is MNHEY, CDR2 SVGAGI. V lost 5 bases and J 3 bases, leaving 8 bases between the germline ends. The CDR3 region is CASSRTTNQPQHF. CDR3 coding DNA: TGTGCCAGCAGTCGGACAACCAATCAGCCCCAGCATTTT.

The chain couples TRBV9 to TRBJ1-2; possible D gene TRBD1, 5 bases. Trimming cost V 0 bases and J 0 bases, with 9 bases left between them. Per germline, CDR1 SGDLS and CDR2 YYNGEE. CDR3 length equals 15 residues. This CDR3 is CASSVEPGANYGYTF. The CDR3 coding sequence is TGTGCCAGCAGCGTAGAACCGGGGGCTAACTATGGCTACACCTTC.